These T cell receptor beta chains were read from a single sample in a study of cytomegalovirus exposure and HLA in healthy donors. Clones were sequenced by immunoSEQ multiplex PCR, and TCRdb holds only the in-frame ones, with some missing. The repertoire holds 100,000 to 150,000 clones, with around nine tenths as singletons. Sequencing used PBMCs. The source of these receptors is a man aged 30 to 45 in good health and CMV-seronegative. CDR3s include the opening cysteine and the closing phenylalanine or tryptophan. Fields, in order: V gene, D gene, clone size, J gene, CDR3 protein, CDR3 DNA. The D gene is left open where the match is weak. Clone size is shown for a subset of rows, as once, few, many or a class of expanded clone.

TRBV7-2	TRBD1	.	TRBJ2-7	CASSLGQGAKYF	TGTGCCAGCAGCTTAGGACAGGGGGCGAAGTACTTC
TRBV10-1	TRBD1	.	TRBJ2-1	CASRWDRGIHEQFF	TGCGCCAGCAGGTGGGACAGGGGGATCCATGAGCAGTTCTTC
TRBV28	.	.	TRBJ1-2	CASSFSGTGYTF	TGTGCCAGCAGTTTCTCGGGAACTGGCTACACCTTC
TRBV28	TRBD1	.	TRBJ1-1	CASSSTGTGYTEAFF	TGTGCCAGCAGTTCCACCGGGACAGGGTACACTGAAGCTTTCTTT
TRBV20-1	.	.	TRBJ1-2	CSVRGSYGYTF	TGCAGTGTCCGGGGATCCTATGGCTACACCTTC
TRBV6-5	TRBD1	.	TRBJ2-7	CASSVTGGGYEQYF	TGTGCCAGCAGTGTAACAGGGGGCGGTTACGAGCAGTACTTC
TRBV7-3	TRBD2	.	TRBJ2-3	CASSLLAGGQDTQYF	TGTGCCAGCAGCTTATTAGCGGGGGGGCAAGATACGCAGTATTTT
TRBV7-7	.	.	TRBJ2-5	CASSLGGWGETQYF	TGTGCTAGCAGCTTGGGGGGTTGGGGAGAGACCCAGTACTTC
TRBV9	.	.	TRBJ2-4	CASSPRAKNIQYF	TGTGCCAGCAGCCCCCGGGCCAAAAACATTCAGTACTTC
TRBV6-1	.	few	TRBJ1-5	CASSDGLLSNQPQHF	TGTGCCAGCAGTGACGGTCTCCTTAGCAATCAGCCCCAGCATTTT
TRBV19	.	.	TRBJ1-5	CASSRGTGVESNQPQHF	TGTGCCAGTAGTAGAGGCACGGGGGTCGAAAGCAATCAGCCCCAGCATTTT
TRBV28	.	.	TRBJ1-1	CASSGGLTEAFF	TGTGCCAGCAGCGGAGGGCTCACTGAAGCTTTCTTT
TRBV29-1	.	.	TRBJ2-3	CSVGSQLEVADTQYF	TGCAGCGTCGGGTCCCAGCTAGAGGTTGCAGATACGCAGTATTTT
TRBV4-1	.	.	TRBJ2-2	CASSGSWAGRNTGELFF	TGCGCCAGCAGCGGGTCATGGGCGGGCAGGAACACCGGGGAGCTGTTTTTT
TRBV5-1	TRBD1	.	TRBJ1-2	CASSLNRGRSDYGYTF	TGCGCCAGCAGCTTAAACAGGGGGCGATCGGACTATGGCTACACCTTC
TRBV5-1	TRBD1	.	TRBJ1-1	CASTLSGTGSLAFF	TGCGCCAGCACCTTATCCGGGACAGGGTCATTGGCTTTCTTT
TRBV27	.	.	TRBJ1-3	CASSPGTTGNTIYF	TGTGCCAGCAGTCCCGGGACTACCGGAAACACCATATATTTT
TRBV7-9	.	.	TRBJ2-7	CASSWGTRSYEQYF	TGTGCCAGCAGCTGGGGCACACGGTCCTACGAGCAGTACTTC
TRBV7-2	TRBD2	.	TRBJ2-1	CASSWAGGITANEQFF	TGTGCCAGCAGCTGGGCGGGGGGGATCACCGCCAATGAGCAGTTCTTC
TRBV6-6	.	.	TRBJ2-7	CASSSPTAHEQYF	TGTGCCAGCAGTTCCCCGACAGCCCACGAGCAGTACTTC
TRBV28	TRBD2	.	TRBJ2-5	CASSFGGDQETQYF	TGTGCCAGCAGTTTCGGGGGGGACCAAGAGACCCAGTACTTC
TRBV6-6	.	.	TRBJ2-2	CASSYGTPNTGELFF	TGTGCCAGCAGCTACGGGACACCGAACACCGGGGAGCTGTTTTTT
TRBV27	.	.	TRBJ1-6	CASTTFSEYNSPLHF	TGTGCCAGCACCACCTTCAGTGAATATAATTCACCCCTCCACTTT
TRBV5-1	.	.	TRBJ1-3	CASSLDWGGDGNTIYF	TGCGCCAGCAGCTTGGACTGGGGGGGAGATGGAAACACCATATATTTT
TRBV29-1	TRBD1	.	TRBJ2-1	CSVDAGTGTNEQFF	TGCAGCGTTGATGCCGGGACAGGGACGAATGAGCAGTTCTTC
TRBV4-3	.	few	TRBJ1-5	CASSQVAGNQPQHF	TGCGCCAGCAGCCAAGTTGCAGGCAATCAGCCCCAGCATTTT
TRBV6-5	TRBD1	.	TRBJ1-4	CASSYRGQGGEKLFF	TGTGCCAGCAGTTACAGAGGACAGGGGGGTGAAAAACTGTTTTTT
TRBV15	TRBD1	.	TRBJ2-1	CATSRDRQGWDEQFF	TGTGCCACCAGCAGAGATAGACAGGGGTGGGATGAGCAGTTCTTC
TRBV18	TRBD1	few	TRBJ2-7	CASSPPGTGRVGEQYF	TGTGCCAGCTCACCTCCTGGGACAGGACGCGTGGGGGAGCAGTACTTC
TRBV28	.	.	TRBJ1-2	CASSPNPAYYGYTF	TGTGCCAGCAGCCCAAACCCCGCGTACTATGGCTACACCTTC
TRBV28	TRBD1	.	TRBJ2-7	CASSLSFGQGLHEQYF	TGTGCCAGCAGTTTATCTTTCGGACAGGGTCTCCACGAGCAGTACTTC
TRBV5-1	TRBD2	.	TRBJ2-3	CASSMGLAASTDTQYF	TGCGCCAGCAGCATGGGACTAGCGGCTAGCACAGATACGCAGTATTTT
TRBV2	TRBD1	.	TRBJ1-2	CASSTGENYGYTF	TGTGCCAGCAGTACAGGGGAGAACTATGGCTACACCTTC
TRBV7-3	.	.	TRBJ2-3	CASSHPGGSTDTQYF	TGTGCCAGCAGCCACCCTGGCGGGAGCACAGATACGCAGTATTTT
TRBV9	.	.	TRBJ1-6	CASSVAHWEEGSNSPLHF	TGTGCCAGCAGCGTAGCTCATTGGGAGGAAGGGTCGAATTCACCCCTCCACTTT
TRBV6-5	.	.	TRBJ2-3	CASSYSFMGSYTQYF	TGTGCCAGCAGTTACTCGTTTATGGGCTCTTATACGCAGTATTTT
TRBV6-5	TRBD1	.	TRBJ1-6	CASSYSRGQGRSPLHF	TGTGCCAGCAGTTACTCGCGGGGACAGGGTAGATCACCCCTCCACTTT
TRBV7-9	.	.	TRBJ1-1	CASSSPWGGTEAFF	TGTGCCAGCAGCTCACCCTGGGGAGGCACTGAAGCTTTCTTT
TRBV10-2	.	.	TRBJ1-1	CASRSGSLNTEAFF	TGCGCCAGCCGCTCCGGGAGCCTGAACACTGAAGCTTTCTTT
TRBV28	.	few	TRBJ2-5	CASSSNQETQYF	TGTGCCAGCAGTTCAAACCAAGAGACCCAGTACTTC
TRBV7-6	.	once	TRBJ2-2	CASSRTPEGSTGELFF	TGTGCCAGCAGTAGGACCCCGGAGGGGAGCACCGGGGAGCTGTTTTTT
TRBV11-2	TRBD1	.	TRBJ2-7	CASSFQGEYEQYF	TGTGCCAGCAGCTTCCAGGGGGAGTACGAGCAGTACTTC
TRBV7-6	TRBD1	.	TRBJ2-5	CASSPGRQGARETQYF	TGTGCCAGCAGCCCGGGACGACAGGGGGCGAGAGAGACCCAGTACTTC
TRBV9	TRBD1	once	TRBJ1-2	CASSVDPGTGGDGYTF	TGTGCCAGCAGCGTAGACCCAGGGACAGGGGGTGATGGCTACACCTTC
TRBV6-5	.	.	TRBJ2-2	CASSYLRDTGELFF	TGTGCCAGCAGTTACCTCAGGGACACCGGGGAGCTGTTTTTT
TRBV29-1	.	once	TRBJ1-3	CSVEVGLSGNTIYF	TGCAGCGTTGAGGTGGGACTCTCTGGAAACACCATATATTTT
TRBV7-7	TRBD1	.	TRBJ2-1	CASSYGTGSYNEQFF	TGTGCTAGCAGCTATGGGACAGGTTCTTACAATGAGCAGTTCTTC
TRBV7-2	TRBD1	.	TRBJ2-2	CASSLEGQGGVAGELFF	TGTGCCAGCAGCTTAGAAGGACAGGGCGGGGTTGCCGGGGAGCTGTTTTTT
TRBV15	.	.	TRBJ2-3	CATSRDQADTQYF	TGTGCCACCAGCAGAGACCAGGCAGATACGCAGTATTTT
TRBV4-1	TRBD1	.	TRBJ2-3	CASSQDHRDRNTDTQYF	TGCGCCAGCAGCCAAGATCACCGGGACAGAAACACAGATACGCAGTATTTT
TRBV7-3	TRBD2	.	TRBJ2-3	CASRASGGDTQYF	TGTGCCAGCAGGGCTAGCGGGGGAGATACGCAGTATTTT
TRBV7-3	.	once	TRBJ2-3	CASSLTSGDRGTDTQYF	TGTGCCAGCAGCTTAACGTCGGGGGATCGGGGCACAGATACGCAGTATTTT
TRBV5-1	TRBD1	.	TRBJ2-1	CASSRWTGSTNEQFF	TGCGCCAGCAGCCGATGGACAGGGTCGACCAATGAGCAGTTCTTC
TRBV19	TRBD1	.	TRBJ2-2	CASSPGQLNTGELFF	TGTGCCAGCTCCCCGGGACAGCTGAACACCGGGGAGCTGTTTTTT
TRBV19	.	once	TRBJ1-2	CASSTMTTGPPYGYTF	TGTGCCAGTAGCACAATGACAACAGGGCCCCCCTATGGCTACACCTTC